Shown below are 27 T cell receptor beta chains from a single sample sequenced in a study of response to subunit inactivated influenza vaccine. A single record per CDR3 protein comes from TCRdb applying MiXCR to the RT-PCR reads. Of more than 500,000 distinct CDR3 sequences listed, about 11% are singletons. The sample also formed part of further work on T cells expressing NK-cell markers. As reported in that work: The authors made TCR beta cDNA libraries by 5'RACE template switching. This switching added a universal primer site and UMIs.

Sequenced material: PBMCs from blood, taken on the day of vaccination. Source of these receptors: a man aged 50-60 years who received an inactivated influenza vaccine.

In this sample, this clonotype turned up a few times. This chain connects TRBV12-3 or TRBV12-4 to TRBJ1-5; D gene unclear. V lost 7 bases, J lost 4 bases, and 14 bases lay in between. The CDR3 is 14 amino acids. The CDR3: CASTISTENQPQHF. The DNA of the CDR3 is TGTGCCAGCACTATCTCAACCGAAAATCAGCCCCAGCATTTT.

This clonotype was seen more than once but under ten times. This sequence joins TRBV11-2 and TRBJ2-7; D is unclear. Germline V gene sequence: CDR1 SGHAT, CDR2 FQNNGV. Trimming left V 1 base short and J 1 base short, with 8 bases between. The CDR3 extends over 14 amino acids. The CDR3, as DNA: TGTGCCAGCAGCTTAGTCGATACTTCCTACGAGCAGTACTTC. As protein: CASSLVDTSYEQYF.

This rearrangement joins TRBV5-1 to TRBJ2-5; no firm D call. This CDR3 has 15 residues. The V gene's germline CDR1 is SGHRS and CDR2 YFSETQ. V was shortened by 2 bases and J by 4 bases, with 15 bases between the two germline ends. The CDR3 loop reads CASSFGHTRLETQYF. CDR3 nucleotide sequence: TGCGCCAGCAGCTTTGGGCATACAAGATTAGAGACCCAGTACTTC.

This clonotype turned up a few times. The gene calls are TRBV7-9 and TRBJ2-1; TRBD2 is a possible D gene (5 bases). V shed 3 bases and J shed 7 bases, with 10 bases lying between them. Germline values: CDR1 SEHNR, CDR2 FQNEAQ (reference sequence). The CDR3 consists of 13 residues. CDR3 sequence reads: CASSLDLENEQFF. CDR3 DNA: TGTGCCAGCAGCTTGGACTTAGAAAATGAGCAGTTCTTC.

There are a few counts of this clonotype. The J gene is TRBJ2-1, the V gene TRBV24-1, with 7 bases identical to TRBD1. Germline V lookup: CDR1 KGHDR, CDR2 SFDVKD. V lost 7 bases and J lost 7; bases outside the gene matches: 12. The CDR3 consists of 15 residues. DNA for the CDR3: TGTGCCACCAGAGACCAGGGCGTGGGACAGAATGAGCAGTTCTTC. Protein: CATRDQGVGQNEQFF.

This clonotype was seen more than once but under ten times. The V and J genes are TRBV20-1 and TRBJ1-5; D unresolved. CDR3 length equals 14 residues. Germline V gives CDR1 DFQATT, CDR2 SNEGSKA (reference sequence). Trimming took off 3 bases at V and 1 base at J, with 10 bases between the two ends. CDR3 nucleotide sequence: TGCAGTGCTAGTTTGGGTGGAAGCAATCAGCCCCAGCATTTT. It yields the protein CSASLGGSNQPQHF.

This clonotype was observed a few times. The V gene is TRBV6-2 or TRBV6-3, the J gene TRBJ2-4; tentatively, D is TRBD1 or TRBD2 (5 bases each). The CDR3 length is 15 residues. The germline gives CDR1 MNHEY, CDR2 SVGEGT. V shed 6 bases and J shed 9 bases, with 21 bases lying between them. CDR3: CASRGVTIGRGIQYF. DNA for the CDR3: TGTGCCAGCAGGGGGGTGACGATCGGACGAGGCATTCAGTACTTC.

In DNA, the CDR3 is TGCGCCAGCAGCTTGATGTCAGGTTACACTGAAGCTTTCTTT. It translates to CASSLMSGYTEAFF. The chain couples TRBV5-1 to TRBJ1-1; D gene uncertain. The CDR3 is 14 residues long. Trimming pared 1 base from V and 3 bases from J, leaving 10 bases between. The V gene's germline CDR1 is SGHRS and CDR2 YFSETQ.

This clonotype occurred many times. The rearrangement joins TRBV20-1 to TRBJ2-7; D is unclear. In germline, CDR1 is DFQATT, CDR2 SNEGSKA (reference sequence). V lost 0 bases, J lost 1 base, and 7 bases lay in between. This CDR3 has 13 amino acids. CDR3 loop: CSARDGESYEQYF. CDR3 coding DNA: TGCAGTGCTAGAGATGGAGAATCCTACGAGCAGTACTTC.

The table lists this clonotype with a few counts. The chain carries TRBV28 and TRBJ2-3, with D possibly being TRBD1 (5 bases). The germline gives CDR1 MDHEN, CDR2 SYDVKM. Trimming stripped 11 bases from V and 6 bases from J, with 12 bases between. The CDR3 runs 11 residues. In DNA, the CDR3 is TGTGCCGCTCAGGGTCGGGATACGCAGTATTTT. Encoded protein: CAAQGRDTQYF.

CDR3 loop: CSATSSGRSEQYF. Written as DNA, the CDR3 is TGCAGTGCTACCTCTAGCGGGAGGTCCGAGCAGTACTTC. V and J are TRBV20-1 and TRBJ2-7; 11 bases are a match to TRBD2. The germline V gene encodes CDR1 DFQATT and CDR2 SNEGSKA (reference sequence). J lost 6 bases, V lost 4 bases, and 5 bases had no gene match. The CDR3 is 13 residues long.

Only a few counts were recorded for this clonotype. The chain uses TRBV9 and TRBJ2-3; D is uncertain. CDR1 and CDR2 from the germline V gene are SGDLS and YYNGEE. The CDR3 is 15 residues long. Trimming took 0 bases from V and 2 from J, leaving 10 bases between them. CDR3 nucleotides: TGTGCCAGCAGCGTAGGGAGCGCCAACACAGATACGCAGTATTTT. Its protein is CASSVGSANTDTQYF.

This clonotype was recorded many times. The chain combines TRBV6-5 with TRBJ2-1; 9 nucleotides align to TRBD2. The CDR3 runs to 15 residues. Germline V CDR1 and CDR2: MNHEY, SVGAGI. Trimming removed 3 bases from V and 4 bases from J; junction bases left unmatched: 4. The CDR3 DNA sequence: TGTGCCAGCAGTTATAGGCTAGCGGGGTACAATGAGCAGTTCTTC. Protein product: CASSYRLAGYNEQFF.

This clonotype was found many times. This sequence joins TRBV20-1 and TRBJ2-1, with 8 bases fitting TRBD2. Germline CDR1 reads DFQATT; CDR2 reads SNEGSKA (reference sequence). This CDR3 has 13 residues. The ends lost 7 bases at V and 0 bases at J; junction bases unmatched: 2. The CDR3 region is CSVGTSSYNEQFF. The CDR3 DNA reads TGCAGTGTAGGGACTAGCTCCTACAATGAGCAGTTCTTC.

The DNA for the CDR3 is TGCAGTGCTATTCTAGATTACAATGAGCAGTTCTTC. It encodes CSAILDYNEQFF. The chain combines TRBV20-1 with TRBJ2-1; D is unclear. This CDR3 spans 12 amino acids. Germline CDR1 and CDR2: DFQATT and SNEGSKA (reference sequence). V was shortened by 4 bases and J by 4 bases, with 8 bases between the two germline ends.

This clonotype was seen a handful of times. The genes are TRBV5-1 and TRBJ2-5, with a possible D match to TRBD1 (6 bases). This CDR3 is 13 amino acids long. Germline CDR1 SGHRS, CDR2 YFSETQ. Trimming stripped 6 bases from V and 2 bases from J, with 11 bases between. The CDR3 is CASNKDRQETQYF. CDR3 coding DNA: TGCGCCAGCAACAAGGACAGACAAGAGACCCAGTACTTC.

The gene calls are TRBV27 and TRBJ1-3; unclear D gene. Trimming took off 5 bases at V and 8 bases at J, with 13 bases between the two ends. The germline V gene has CDR1 MNHEY and CDR2 SMNVEV (reference sequence). CDR3 length: 13 residues. The CDR3 loop reads CASSPLPLDTIYF. CDR3 DNA sequence: TGTGCCAGCAGTCCGCTTCCCCTGGACACCATATATTTT.

The chain recombines TRBV9 with TRBJ2-5, with TRBD2 as a possible D gene (6 bases). Germline CDR1 reads SGDLS; CDR2 reads YYNGEE. V lost 0 bases, J lost 2 bases, and 11 bases lay in between. CDR3 length: 15 residues. CDR3 protein: CASSVETAGQETQYF. The CDR3 nucleotides are TGTGCCAGCAGCGTAGAAACCGCGGGGCAAGAGACCCAGTACTTC.

In this sample, this clonotype turned up a few times. In this CDR3 the conserved last residue, phenylalanine or tryptophan, is missing, so a read error is likely. The rearrangement joins TRBV20-1 to TRBJ2-1, with 13 bases that match TRBD2. The V segment lost 6 bases and the J segment 7 bases; nucleotides outside the gene matches: 6. This CDR3 spans 14 amino acids. Germline V lookup: CDR1 DFQATT, CDR2 SNEGSKA (reference sequence). The CDR3 region has the DNA TGCAGTGCCACGACTAGCGGGAGGTCTAATGAGCAGTTCTTG. Translation: CSATTSGRSNEQFL.

The chain employs TRBV7-2 and TRBJ2-5; D might be TRBD1 (6 bases). Germline V CDR1 and CDR2: SGHTA, FQGNSA. The CDR3 spans 14 residues. Trimming took 1 base from V and 7 from J, leaving 13 bases between them. CDR3 sequence reads: CASSLVQGSGTQYF. The CDR3 DNA reads TGTGCCAGCAGCTTAGTACAGGGTAGTGGGACCCAGTACTTC.

The chain has TRBV27 and TRBJ2-7, with TRBD1 matching over 9 bases. The CDR3 contains 18 residues. Germline CDR1 reads MNHEY; CDR2 reads SMNVEV (reference sequence). The J segment lost 0 bases and the V segment lost 2 bases, leaving 11 bases of the junction unmatched. The CDR3: CASSLTPFPGQGSYEQYF. The CDR3 coding sequence is TGTGCCAGCAGTTTAACACCGTTCCCGGGACAGGGCTCCTACGAGCAGTACTTC.

The chain has TRBV10-2 and TRBJ2-1, with 8 bases that match TRBD2. Germline loops: CDR1 WSHSY, CDR2 SAAADI. V gave up 4 bases and J gave up 5 bases; unmatched junction bases: 4. This CDR3 has 14 amino acids. The CDR3 coding sequence is TGCGCCAGCAGTGGGGTAGCGGGAAACAATGAGCAGTTCTTC. Its protein product is CASSGVAGNNEQFF.

V gene TRBV12-3 or TRBV12-4 combines with J gene TRBJ1-2, with D possibly being TRBD1 (6 bases). Trimming cost V 4 bases and J 7 bases, with 13 bases left between them. The CDR3 has 13 residues. In DNA, the CDR3 is TGTGCCAGCAGTTCAGGGGATTTCGGTGGCTACACCTTC. Translation gives CASSSGDFGGYTF.

This chain joins TRBV7-9 and TRBJ2-7, with TRBD1 identical over 11 bases. Germline V gives CDR1 SEHNR, CDR2 FQNEAQ (reference sequence). CDR3 length equals 12 residues. Unmatched junction bases numbered 5, after V lost 11 bases and J lost 5 bases. As DNA, the CDR3 is TGTGCCTTGGTGGACAGGGGGCACGAGCAGTACTTC. Translated, it gives CALVDRGHEQYF.

This clonotype was counted only a few times. The chain employs TRBV28 and TRBJ1-1, with D possibly being TRBD1 (5 bases). CDR1 and CDR2 (germline): MDHEN, SYDVKM. The CDR3 loop spans 13 amino acids. The V and J ends lost 5 bases and 13 bases respectively, with 20 bases between them. The CDR3 here is CASSTQGGGVGFF. The CDR3 nucleotides read TGTGCCAGCAGTACGCAGGGTGGCGGGGTTGGTTTCTTT.

The rearrangement links TRBV5-1 to TRBJ2-4; TRBD2 agrees at 7 bases. Germline V lookup: CDR1 SGHRS, CDR2 YFSETQ. The trim removed 3 bases at V and 8 bases at J, leaving 5 bases unmatched. The CDR3 is 13 amino acids. This chain's CDR3 is CASSSGRGDIQYF. The CDR3, as DNA: TGCGCCAGCAGCTCGGGGAGGGGAGACATTCAGTACTTC.

V is TRBV5-4 and J is TRBJ2-5; 7 nucleotides align to TRBD1. V lost 4 bases, J lost 5 bases, and 8 bases stayed unmatched. The CDR3 is made up of 14 amino acids. Germline lookup yields CDR1 SGHNT and CDR2 YYREEE (reference sequence). As DNA, the CDR3 is TGTGCCAGCAGCGACAACAGGGGTTTGGAGACCCAGTACTTC. This sequence encodes CASSDNRGLETQYF.